Here is one T cell receptor beta chain with its context. In this sample, this clonotype turned up many times. The target of this receptor is not known. No base quality information exists; no much larger clone differs at one position. The sample comes from a study of glioma-infiltrating T cells (dated by TCRdb to about 2016). With regard to the full study: TCR alpha- and beta-chain repertoires were sequenced from glioma tissue, non-neoplastic brain tissue and matched peripheral blood mononuclear cells. To measure how far tissue and blood T-cell populations diverged, each tissue-infiltrating repertoire was compared against the peripheral blood repertoire of the same patient. Three low-grade glioma patients, several primary glioblastoma patients, and three non-glioma patients who contributed non-neoplastic brain tissue made up the paired cohort.

TCR alpha and beta CDR3 regions were amplified with the iRepertoire nested amplicon-rescue multiplex PCR (arm-PCR) platform from RNA. One-step reverse transcription and amplification used roughly 90-400 ng of tissue mRNA or PBMC total RNA as input. Following bead purification, Illumina adapters were added by a secondary multiplex PCR, and libraries between 200 and 400 bp were gel-purified. The libraries contained internal 6-nucleotide barcodes that were used for demultiplexing. Sequencing of libraries was performed on an Illumina MiSeq with 2x220 or 2x250 nucleotide paired-end reads. In the authors' own workflow: Paired reads were merged with FLASH 1.2.11 and aligned to the GRCh37 human genome with BWA-MEM before extracting TRA and TRB reads. V and J assignment used an IMGT-derived reference of cassette sequences and CDR3 motifs that included pseudogenes. Reads were translated in three frames, and productive CDR3s were defined as those with a C...FGXG motif and no stop codons. Clonotypes were defined as unique combinations of V-J cassette pair and CDR3 amino acid sequence. Reads were filtered by Hamming distance, with the threshold set by the sequence error rate of each sample in mapped regions. The public reads were reanalyzed by TCRdb: fastp trimming at Q25, MiXCR alignment, in-frame beta chains only. Under each unique CDR3 protein, matching rows form one entry showing the most common genes and DNA. The V and J calls and clone size come from TCRdb's table, not from the authors' own analysis. This sample is represented by fewer than 200,000 distinct CDR3 sequences; about 40% of them were singletons. The top ten constitute 4% to 6.5% of the sample.

V ends up 4 bases short and J 3 bases short, with an unmatched junction base count of 8. The CDR3 spans 15 residues, from the cysteine through the phenylalanine. Only the CDR3 DNA stays, 45 bases, in frame from base 1. Via the germline V gene (reference sequence), CDR1 is LGHDT and CDR2 YNNKEL. Overall results and qualifications from the work: VJ-independent divergence between tissue and blood was below expectation in non-neoplastic patients but above expectation in all gliomas, especially low-grade gliomas. Small numbers underpinned the group comparisons: several glioblastoma patients, three low-grade glioma patients and three non-neoplastic patients. Very few CDR3 sequences were found to be shared between tissue and blood, and this scarcity was attributed to high CDR3 diversity and limited sampling.

The source of this sequence is a human donor with low-grade glioma or glioblastoma, undergoing nonglioma brain surgery, or in good health (not recorded which). Sequenced input: glioma tissue, nonneoplastic brain tissue, or PBMCs (not recorded which). Rearrangement joined TRBV3-1 to TRBJ2-7, with 8 bases in between that match TRBD1. The sequence in DNA is TGTGCCAGCAGCCGCGGACAGGGTCTCGGCTACGAGCAGTACTTC. This sequence encodes CASSRGQGLGYEQYF.